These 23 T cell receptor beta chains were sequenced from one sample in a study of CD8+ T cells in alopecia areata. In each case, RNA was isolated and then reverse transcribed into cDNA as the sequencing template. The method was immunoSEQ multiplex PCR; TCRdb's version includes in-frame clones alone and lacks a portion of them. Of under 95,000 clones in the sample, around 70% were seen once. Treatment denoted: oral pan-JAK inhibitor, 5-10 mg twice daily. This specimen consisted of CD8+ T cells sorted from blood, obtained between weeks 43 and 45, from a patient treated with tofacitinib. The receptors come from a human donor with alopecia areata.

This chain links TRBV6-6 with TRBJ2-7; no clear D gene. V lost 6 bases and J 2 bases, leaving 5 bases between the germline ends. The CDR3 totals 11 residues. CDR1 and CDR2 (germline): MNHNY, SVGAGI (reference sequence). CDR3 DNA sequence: TGTGCCAGCAGCTCAACCTACGAGCAGTACTTC. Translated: CASSSTYEQYF.

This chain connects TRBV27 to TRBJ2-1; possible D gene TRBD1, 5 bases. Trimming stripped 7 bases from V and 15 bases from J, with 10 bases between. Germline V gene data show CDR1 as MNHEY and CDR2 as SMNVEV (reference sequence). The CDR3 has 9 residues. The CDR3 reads CASTQDPFF. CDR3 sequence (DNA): TGTGCCAGCACACAGGACCCGTTCTTC.

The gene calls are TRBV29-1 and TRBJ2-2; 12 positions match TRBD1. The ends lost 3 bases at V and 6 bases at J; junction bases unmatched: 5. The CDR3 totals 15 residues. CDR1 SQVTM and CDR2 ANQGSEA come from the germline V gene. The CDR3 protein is CSVDRGTGGPGELFF. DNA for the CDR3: TGCAGCGTTGATAGGGGGACAGGGGGCCCCGGGGAGCTGTTTTTT.

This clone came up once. CDR3 region: CASSQERALTGEQYF. DNA for the CDR3: TGCGCCAGCAGCCAAGAGCGCGCCCTCACGGGAGAGCAGTACTTC. The rearrangement links TRBV4-3 to TRBJ2-7; D might be TRBD2 (5 bases). Deletions cut 0 bases from V and 7 bases from J, with 16 bases between. The V gene's germline CDR1 is LGHNA and CDR2 YSLEER. This CDR3 has 15 amino acids.

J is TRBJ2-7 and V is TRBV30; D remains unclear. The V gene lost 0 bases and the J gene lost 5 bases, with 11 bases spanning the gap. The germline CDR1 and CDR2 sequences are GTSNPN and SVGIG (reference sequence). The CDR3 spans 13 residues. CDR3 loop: CAWSVRVGHEQYF. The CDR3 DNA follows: TGTGCCTGGAGTGTACGAGTAGGCCACGAGCAGTACTTC.

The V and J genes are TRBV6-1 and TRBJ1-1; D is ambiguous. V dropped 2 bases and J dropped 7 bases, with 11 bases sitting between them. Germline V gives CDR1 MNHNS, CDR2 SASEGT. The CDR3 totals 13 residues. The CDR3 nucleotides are TGTGCCAGCAGTGAACGGCTTCTGCTTGAAGCTTTCTTT. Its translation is CASSERLLLEAFF.

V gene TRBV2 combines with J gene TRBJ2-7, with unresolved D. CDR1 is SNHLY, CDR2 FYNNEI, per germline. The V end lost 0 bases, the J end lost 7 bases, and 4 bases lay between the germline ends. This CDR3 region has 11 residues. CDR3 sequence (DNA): TGTGCCAGCAGTGAAGCAATGGAGCAGTACTTC. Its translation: CASSEAMEQYF.

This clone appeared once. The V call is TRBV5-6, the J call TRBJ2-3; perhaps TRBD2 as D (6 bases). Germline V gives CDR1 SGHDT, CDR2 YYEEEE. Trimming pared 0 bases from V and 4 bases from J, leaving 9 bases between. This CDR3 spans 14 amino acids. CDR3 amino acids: CASSLGLVADTQYF. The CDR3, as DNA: TGTGCCAGCAGCTTGGGACTAGTCGCAGATACGCAGTATTTT.

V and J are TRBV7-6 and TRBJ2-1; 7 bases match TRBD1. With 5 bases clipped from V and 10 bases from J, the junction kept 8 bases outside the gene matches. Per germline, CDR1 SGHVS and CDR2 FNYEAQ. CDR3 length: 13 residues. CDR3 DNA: TGTGCCAGCAGCATAGGGGGCTACGCGGAGCAGTTCTTC. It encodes CASSIGGYAEQFF.

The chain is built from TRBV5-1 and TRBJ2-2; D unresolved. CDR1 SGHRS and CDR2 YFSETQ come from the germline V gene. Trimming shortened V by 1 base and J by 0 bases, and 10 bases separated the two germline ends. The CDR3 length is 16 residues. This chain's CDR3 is CASSLTDHANTGELFF. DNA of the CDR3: TGCGCCAGCAGCTTGACAGATCACGCGAACACCGGGGAGCTGTTTTTT.

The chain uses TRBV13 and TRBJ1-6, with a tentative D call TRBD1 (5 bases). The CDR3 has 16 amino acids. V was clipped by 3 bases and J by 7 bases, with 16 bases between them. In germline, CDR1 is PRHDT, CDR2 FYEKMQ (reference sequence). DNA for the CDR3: TGTGCCAGCAGCTTCGCGAGGGGAGGTAGGAATTCACCCCTCCACTTT. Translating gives CASSFARGGRNSPLHF.

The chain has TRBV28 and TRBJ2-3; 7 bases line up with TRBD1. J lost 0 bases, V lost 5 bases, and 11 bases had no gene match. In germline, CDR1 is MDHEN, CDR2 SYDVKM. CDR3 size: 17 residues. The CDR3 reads CASSPWGGQVSTDTQYF. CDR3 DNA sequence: TGTGCCAGCAGTCCATGGGGCGGACAGGTTAGCACAGATACGCAGTATTTT.

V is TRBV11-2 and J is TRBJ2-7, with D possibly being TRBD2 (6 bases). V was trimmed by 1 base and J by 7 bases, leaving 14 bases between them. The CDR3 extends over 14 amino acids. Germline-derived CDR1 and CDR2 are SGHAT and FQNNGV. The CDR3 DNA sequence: TGTGCCAGCAGCTTAGTGGGGGACCGGGAGGAGCAGTACTTC. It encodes CASSLVGDREEQYF.

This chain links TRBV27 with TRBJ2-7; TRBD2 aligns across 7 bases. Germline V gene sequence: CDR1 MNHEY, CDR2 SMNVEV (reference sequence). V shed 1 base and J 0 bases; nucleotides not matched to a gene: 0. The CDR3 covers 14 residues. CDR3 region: CASSLWGGSYEQYF. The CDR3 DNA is TGTGCCAGCAGTTTATGGGGGGGCTCCTACGAGCAGTACTTC.

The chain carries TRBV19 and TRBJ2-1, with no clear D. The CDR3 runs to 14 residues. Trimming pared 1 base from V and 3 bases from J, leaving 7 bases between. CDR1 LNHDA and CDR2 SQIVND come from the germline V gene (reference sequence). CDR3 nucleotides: TGTGCCAGTAGTATAGGACTTATCTACAATGAGCAGTTCTTC. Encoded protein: CASSIGLIYNEQFF.

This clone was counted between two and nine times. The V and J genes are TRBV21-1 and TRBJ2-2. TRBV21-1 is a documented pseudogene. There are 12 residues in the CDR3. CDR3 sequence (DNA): TGTGCCAGCAGCAAAGTACCGGGGGAGCTGTTTTTT. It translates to CASSKVPGELFF.

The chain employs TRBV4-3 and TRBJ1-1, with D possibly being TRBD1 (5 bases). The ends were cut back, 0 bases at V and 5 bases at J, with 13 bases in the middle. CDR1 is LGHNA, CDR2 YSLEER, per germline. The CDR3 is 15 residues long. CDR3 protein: CASSQDGGPGTEAFF. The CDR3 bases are TGCGCCAGCAGCCAAGATGGGGGTCCGGGAACTGAAGCTTTCTTT.

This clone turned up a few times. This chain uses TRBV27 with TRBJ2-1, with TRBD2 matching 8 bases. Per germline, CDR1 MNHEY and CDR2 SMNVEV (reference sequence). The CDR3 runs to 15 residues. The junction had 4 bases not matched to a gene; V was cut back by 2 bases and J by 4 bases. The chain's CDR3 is CASSLIGGEYNEQFF. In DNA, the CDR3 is TGTGCCAGCAGTTTAATCGGGGGGGAATACAATGAGCAGTTCTTC.

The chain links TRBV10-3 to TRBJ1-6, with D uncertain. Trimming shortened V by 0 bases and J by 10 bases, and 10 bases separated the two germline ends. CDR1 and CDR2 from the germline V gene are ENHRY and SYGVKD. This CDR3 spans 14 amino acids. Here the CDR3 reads CAISESGEGSPLHF. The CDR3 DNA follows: TGTGCCATCAGTGAGTCCGGGGAGGGCTCACCCCTCCACTTT.

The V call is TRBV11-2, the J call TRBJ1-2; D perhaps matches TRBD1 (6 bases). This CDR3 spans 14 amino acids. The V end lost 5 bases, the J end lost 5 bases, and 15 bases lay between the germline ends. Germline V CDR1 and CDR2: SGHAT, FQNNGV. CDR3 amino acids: CASSPTVGAYGYTF. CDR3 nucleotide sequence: TGTGCCAGCAGCCCCACGGTGGGGGCATATGGCTACACCTTC.

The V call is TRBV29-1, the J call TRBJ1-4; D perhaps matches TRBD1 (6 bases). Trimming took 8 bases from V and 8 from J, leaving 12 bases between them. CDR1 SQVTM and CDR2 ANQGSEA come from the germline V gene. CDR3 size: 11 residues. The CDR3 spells CSTKDSEKLFF. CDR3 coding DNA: TGCAGCACGAAGGACAGCGAAAAACTGTTTTTT.

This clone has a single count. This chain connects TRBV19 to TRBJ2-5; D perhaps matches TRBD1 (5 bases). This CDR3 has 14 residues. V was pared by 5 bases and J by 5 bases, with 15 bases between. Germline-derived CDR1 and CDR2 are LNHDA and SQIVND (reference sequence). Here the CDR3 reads CASSPDTDGETQYF. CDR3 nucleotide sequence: TGTGCCAGTAGTCCGGACACCGACGGGGAGACCCAGTACTTC.

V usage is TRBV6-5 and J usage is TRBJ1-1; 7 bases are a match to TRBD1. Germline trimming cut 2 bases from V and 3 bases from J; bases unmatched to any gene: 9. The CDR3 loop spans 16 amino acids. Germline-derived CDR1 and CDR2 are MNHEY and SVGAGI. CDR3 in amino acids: CASSYGVSTGDTEAFF. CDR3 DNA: TGTGCCAGCAGTTACGGGGTTAGTACAGGGGACACTGAAGCTTTCTTT.